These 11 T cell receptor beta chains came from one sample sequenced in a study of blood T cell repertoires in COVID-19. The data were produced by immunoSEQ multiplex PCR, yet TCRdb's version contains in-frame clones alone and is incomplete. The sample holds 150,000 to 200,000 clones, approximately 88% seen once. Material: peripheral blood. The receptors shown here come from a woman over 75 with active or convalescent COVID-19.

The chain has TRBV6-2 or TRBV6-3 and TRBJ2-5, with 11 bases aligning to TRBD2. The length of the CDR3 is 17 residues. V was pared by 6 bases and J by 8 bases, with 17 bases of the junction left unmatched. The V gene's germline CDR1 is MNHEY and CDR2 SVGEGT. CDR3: CASSPSYSPSGGTTQYF. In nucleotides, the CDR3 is TGTGCCAGCAGCCCCTCGTACTCCCCTAGCGGGGGGACTACCCAGTACTTC.

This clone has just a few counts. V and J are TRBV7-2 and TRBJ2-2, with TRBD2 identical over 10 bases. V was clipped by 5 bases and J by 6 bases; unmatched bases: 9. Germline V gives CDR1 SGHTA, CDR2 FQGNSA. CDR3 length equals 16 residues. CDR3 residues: CASSPGTSVSAGELFF. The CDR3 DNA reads TGTGCCAGCAGCCCAGGGACTAGCGTCTCGGCCGGGGAGCTGTTTTTT.

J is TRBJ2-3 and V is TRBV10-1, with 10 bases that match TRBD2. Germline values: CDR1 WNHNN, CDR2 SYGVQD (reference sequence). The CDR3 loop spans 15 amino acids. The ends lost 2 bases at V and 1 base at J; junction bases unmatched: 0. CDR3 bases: TGCGCCAGCAGTGAGGGGACTAGCGGCACAGATACGCAGTATTTT. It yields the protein CASSEGTSGTDTQYF.

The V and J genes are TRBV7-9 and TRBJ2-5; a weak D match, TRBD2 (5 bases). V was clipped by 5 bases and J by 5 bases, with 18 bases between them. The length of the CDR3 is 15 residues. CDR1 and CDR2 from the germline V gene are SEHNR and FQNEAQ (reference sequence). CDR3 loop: CASSPTVSPGETQYF. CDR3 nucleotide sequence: TGTGCCAGCAGCCCCACGGTATCCCCGGGGGAGACCCAGTACTTC.

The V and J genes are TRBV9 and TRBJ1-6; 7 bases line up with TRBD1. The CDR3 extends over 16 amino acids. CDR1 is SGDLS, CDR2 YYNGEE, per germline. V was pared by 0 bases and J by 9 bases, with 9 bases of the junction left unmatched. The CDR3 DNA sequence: TGTGCCAGCAGCGTAGGTGGAGGACAGGTCGGTTCACCCCTCCACTTT. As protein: CASSVGGGQVGSPLHF.

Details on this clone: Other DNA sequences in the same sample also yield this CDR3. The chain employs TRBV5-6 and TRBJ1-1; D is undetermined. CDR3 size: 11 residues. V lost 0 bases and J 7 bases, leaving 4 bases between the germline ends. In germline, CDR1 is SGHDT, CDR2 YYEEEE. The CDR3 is CASSLASEAFF. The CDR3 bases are TGTGCCAGCAGCTTGGCCAGTGAAGCTTTCTTT.

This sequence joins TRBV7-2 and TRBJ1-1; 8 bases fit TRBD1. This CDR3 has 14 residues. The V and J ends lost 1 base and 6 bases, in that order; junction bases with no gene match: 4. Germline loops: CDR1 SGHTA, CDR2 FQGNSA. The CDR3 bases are TGTGCCAGCAGCTTAGGTGGACAGGGTGCTGAAGCTTTCTTT. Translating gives CASSLGGQGAEAFF. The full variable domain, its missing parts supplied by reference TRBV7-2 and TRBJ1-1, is GAGVSQSPSNKVTEKGKDVELRCDPISGHTALYWYRQSLGQGLEFLIYFQGNSAPDKSGLPSDRFSAERTGGSVSTLTIQRTQQEDSAVYLCASSLGGQGAEAFFGQGTRLTVV.

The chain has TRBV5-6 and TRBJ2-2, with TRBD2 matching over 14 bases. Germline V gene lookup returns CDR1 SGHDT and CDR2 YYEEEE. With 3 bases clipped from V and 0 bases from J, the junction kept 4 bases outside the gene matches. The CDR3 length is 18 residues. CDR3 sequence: CASSWGLAGVANTGELFF. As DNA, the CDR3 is TGTGCCAGCAGCTGGGGACTAGCGGGGGTCGCGAACACCGGGGAGCTGTTTTTT.

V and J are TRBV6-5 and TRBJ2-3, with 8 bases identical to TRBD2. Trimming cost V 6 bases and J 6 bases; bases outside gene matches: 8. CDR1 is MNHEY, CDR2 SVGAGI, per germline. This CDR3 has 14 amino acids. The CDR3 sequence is CASRLLRLADTQYF. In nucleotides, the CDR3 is TGTGCCAGCAGACTCCTCCGACTAGCGGATACGCAGTATTTT.

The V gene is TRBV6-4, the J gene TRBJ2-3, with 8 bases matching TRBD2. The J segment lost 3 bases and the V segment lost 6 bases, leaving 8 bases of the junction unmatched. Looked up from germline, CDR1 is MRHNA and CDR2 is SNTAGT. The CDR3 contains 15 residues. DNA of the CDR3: TGTGCCAGCAGCCCCCGGGGGGGCCTAACAGATACGCAGTATTTT. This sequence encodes CASSPRGGLTDTQYF.

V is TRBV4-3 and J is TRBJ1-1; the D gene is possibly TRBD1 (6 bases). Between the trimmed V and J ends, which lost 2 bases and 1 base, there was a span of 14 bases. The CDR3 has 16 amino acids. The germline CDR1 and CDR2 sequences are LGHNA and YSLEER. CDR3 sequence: CASSQTTGSGNTEAFF. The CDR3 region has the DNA TGCGCCAGCAGCCAAACTACAGGGTCGGGGAACACTGAAGCTTTCTTT.